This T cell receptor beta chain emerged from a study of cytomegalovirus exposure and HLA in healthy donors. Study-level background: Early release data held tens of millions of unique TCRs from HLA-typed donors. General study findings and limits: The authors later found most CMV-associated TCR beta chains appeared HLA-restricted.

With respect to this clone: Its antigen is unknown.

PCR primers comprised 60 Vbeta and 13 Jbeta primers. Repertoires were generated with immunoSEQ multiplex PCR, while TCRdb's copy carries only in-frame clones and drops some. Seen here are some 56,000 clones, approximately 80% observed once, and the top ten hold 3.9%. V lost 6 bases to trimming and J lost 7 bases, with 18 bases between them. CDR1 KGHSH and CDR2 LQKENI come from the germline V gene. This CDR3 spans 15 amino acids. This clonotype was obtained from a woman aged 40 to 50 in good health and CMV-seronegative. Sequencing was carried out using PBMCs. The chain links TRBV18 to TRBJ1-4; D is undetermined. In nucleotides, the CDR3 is TGTGCCAGCTCCCGTAACCCAGCTGGGAGTGAAAAACTGTTTTTT. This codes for CASSRNPAGSEKLFF.